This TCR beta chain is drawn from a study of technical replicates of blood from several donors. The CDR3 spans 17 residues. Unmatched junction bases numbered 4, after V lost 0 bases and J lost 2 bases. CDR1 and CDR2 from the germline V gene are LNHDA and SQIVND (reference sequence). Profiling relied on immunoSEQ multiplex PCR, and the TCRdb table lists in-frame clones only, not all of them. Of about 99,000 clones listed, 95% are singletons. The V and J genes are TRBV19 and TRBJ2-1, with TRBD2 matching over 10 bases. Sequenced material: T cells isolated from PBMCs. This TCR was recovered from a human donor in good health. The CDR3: CASSIDQLAGTYNEQFF. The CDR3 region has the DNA TGTGCCAGTAGTATAGACCAACTAGCGGGGACCTACAATGAGCAGTTCTTC.